This T cell receptor (beta chain) emerged from a study of T-cell memory formation after mild COVID-19. Findings and limits, study-wide: Cross-reactive memory apparently joined, as some responding clones appeared in pre-infection memory. Contracting clones, day 15 to 85, had balanced CD4/CD8, and later expanders favored CD4+. Researchers could not confirm that second-wave clones peaking on day 37 targeted SARS-CoV-2.

For this clonotype: Antigen specificity is unknown.

5'RACE, which relied on constant-segment primers, yielded TCR alpha and TCR beta cDNA libraries carrying sample barcodes and UMIs. TCRdb called the 5' RACE reads again in MiXCR, with one record for every CDR3 protein. Of around 55,000 distinct CDR3 sequences detected, around a tenth appear once; the ten largest clones hold 1.2%. The sequencing sample was made of PBMCs or a T cell subset sorted from them (not recorded which). This TCR derives from a man younger than 30 who had mild COVID-19 (a few samples of this study predate the infection). Cell type and time point are not known.

The CDR3 region has the DNA TGTGCCAGCAGCGTCGGGGGAACCTACTACGAGCAGTACTTC. It yields the protein CASSVGGTYYEQYF. The chain recombines TRBV9 with TRBJ2-7; the D gene is possibly TRBD2 (6 bases). CDR1 is SGDLS, CDR2 YYNGEE, per germline. Trimming took 2 bases from V and 3 from J, leaving 12 bases between them. The CDR3 runs 14 residues.